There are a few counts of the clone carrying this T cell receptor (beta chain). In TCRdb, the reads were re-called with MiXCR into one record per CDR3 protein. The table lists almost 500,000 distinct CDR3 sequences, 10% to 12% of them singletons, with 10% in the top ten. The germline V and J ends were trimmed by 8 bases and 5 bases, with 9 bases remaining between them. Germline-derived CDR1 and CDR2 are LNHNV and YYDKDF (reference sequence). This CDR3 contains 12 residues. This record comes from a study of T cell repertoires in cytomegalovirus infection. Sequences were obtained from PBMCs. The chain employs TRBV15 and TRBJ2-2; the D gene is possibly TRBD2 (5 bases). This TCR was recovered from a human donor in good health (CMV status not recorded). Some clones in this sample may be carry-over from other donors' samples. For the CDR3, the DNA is TGTGCCACCGGGGAGAATACCGGGGAGCTGTTTTTT. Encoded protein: CATGENTGELFF.